Following are 14 T cell receptor beta chains from one sample sequenced in a study of monozygotic twins with inflammatory bowel disease. TCRdb re-called the 5' RACE reads; one entry per CDR3 protein, DNA not given. The sample table includes over 110,000 distinct CDR3 sequences. The sample comprised blood. Every receptor here comes from a human donor with ulcerative colitis or Crohn's disease, or a healthy co-twin of an affected twin (not recorded which).

The V and J genes are TRBV27 and TRBJ2-7; no DNA is available, so the TRBD1 call from TCRdb remains unchecked. Germline CDR1 MNHEY, CDR2 SMNVEV (reference sequence). This CDR3 region has 14 residues. CDR3 in amino acids: CASTPRGDTYEQYF.

The CDR3 region is CASSYSARASYEQYF. The chain joins TRBV6-5 to TRBJ2-7; TCRdb returns TRBD1, unconfirmable since there is no DNA. The CDR3 loop spans 15 amino acids. Germline V gives CDR1 MNHEY, CDR2 SVGAGI.

The rearrangement links TRBV30 to TRBJ2-7; lacking DNA, the TRBD1 call made by TCRdb goes unchecked. The length of the CDR3 is 12 residues. Per the germline V gene, CDR1 is GTSNPN and CDR2 is SVGIG (reference sequence). CDR3 sequence: CAEAGDSDAQYF. The entire variable domain, with the rest obtained from reference TRBV30 and TRBJ2-7, is as follows: SQTIHQWPATLVQPVGSPLSLECTVEGTSNPNLYWYRQAAGRGLQLLFYSVGIGQISSEVPQNLSASRPQDRQFILSSKKLLLSDSGFYLCAEAGDSDAQYFGPGTRLTVT.

V and J are TRBV24-1 and TRBJ2-1; the TRBD1 assignment by TCRdb is unverifiable without DNA. This CDR3 is 13 amino acids long. Germline values: CDR1 KGHDR, CDR2 SFDVKD. The CDR3 is CATSDDHDRAQFF.

V and J are TRBV5-1 and TRBJ1-1. Germline V lookup: CDR1 SGHRS, CDR2 YFSETQ. The CDR3 spans 14 residues. CDR3 residues: CASSLKGSNTEAFF.

This chain connects TRBV7-3 to TRBJ2-7; there is no DNA to check the TCRdb D call of TRBD1. CDR1 is SGHTA and CDR2 is FQGTGA in the germline V gene. The CDR3 extends over 16 amino acids. This CDR3 is CASSPQLGTVTYEQYF.

The genes are TRBV24-1 and TRBJ2-3; lacking DNA, the TRBD1 call made by TCRdb goes unchecked. The CDR3 spans 15 residues. Looked up from germline, CDR1 is KGHDR and CDR2 is SFDVKD. Here the CDR3 reads CATSDWTGSTDTQYF.

The chain recombines TRBV5-1 with TRBJ2-3. The CDR3 has 15 amino acids. The germline V gene has CDR1 SGHRS and CDR2 YFSETQ. The CDR3 sequence is CASSLAWQRTDTQYF.

This sequence joins TRBV12-3 or TRBV12-4 and TRBJ2-7; checking the TCRdb D call of TRBD2 is not possible without DNA. The CDR3 is 15 residues long. Here the CDR3 reads CASSFAGASGYEQYF.

The chain recombines TRBV6-1 with TRBJ2-7; the D call of TRBD1 rests on TCRdb alone, since no DNA is present to check it. Germline-derived CDR1 and CDR2 are MNHNS and SASEGT. The CDR3 totals 14 residues. CDR3 region: CAGKETGGVYEQYF.

The chain links TRBV9 to TRBJ2-1. The germline CDR1 and CDR2 sequences are SGDLS and YYNGEE. The length of the CDR3 is 16 residues. The CDR3 reads CASSPRYEPSYNEQFF.

The genes are TRBV19 and TRBJ1-1. This CDR3 comprises 12 residues. Germline V gene data show CDR1 as LNHDA and CDR2 as SQIVND (reference sequence). CDR3: CASSFLGAEAFF.

The chain recombines TRBV29-1 with TRBJ2-2. Germline V gene data show CDR1 as SQVTM and CDR2 as ANQGSEA. The CDR3 covers 12 residues. This CDR3 reads CSVEGWSGELFF.

The rearrangement uses TRBV4-3 and TRBJ1-6; TCRdb returns TRBD1, unconfirmable since there is no DNA. CDR1 and CDR2 from the germline V gene are LGHNA and YSLEER. The CDR3 totals 15 residues. CDR3 in amino acids: CASSQDHQGGSPLHF.